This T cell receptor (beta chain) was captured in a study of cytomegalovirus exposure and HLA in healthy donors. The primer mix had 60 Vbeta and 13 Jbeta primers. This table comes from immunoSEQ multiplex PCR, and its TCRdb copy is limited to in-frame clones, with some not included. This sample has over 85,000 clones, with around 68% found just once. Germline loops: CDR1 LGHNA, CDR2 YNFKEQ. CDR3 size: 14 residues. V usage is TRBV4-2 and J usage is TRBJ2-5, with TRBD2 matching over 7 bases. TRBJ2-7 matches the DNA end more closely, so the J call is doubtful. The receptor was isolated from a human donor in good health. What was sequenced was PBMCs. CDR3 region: CASSPQRDSYEQYF. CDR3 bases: TGTGCCAGCAGCCCACAGCGGGACTCCTACGAGCAGTACTTC.